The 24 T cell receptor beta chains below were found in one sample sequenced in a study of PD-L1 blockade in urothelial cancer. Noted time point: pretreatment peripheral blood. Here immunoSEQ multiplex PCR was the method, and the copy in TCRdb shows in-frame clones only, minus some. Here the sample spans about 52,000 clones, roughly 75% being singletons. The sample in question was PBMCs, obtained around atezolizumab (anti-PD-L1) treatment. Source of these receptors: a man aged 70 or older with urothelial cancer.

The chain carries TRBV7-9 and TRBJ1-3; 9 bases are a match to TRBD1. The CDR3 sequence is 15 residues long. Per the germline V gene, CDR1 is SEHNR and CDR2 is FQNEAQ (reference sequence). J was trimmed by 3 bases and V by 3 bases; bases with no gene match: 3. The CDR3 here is CASSFGTGIGNTIYF. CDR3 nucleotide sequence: TGTGCCAGCAGCTTTGGGACAGGGATTGGAAACACCATATATTTT. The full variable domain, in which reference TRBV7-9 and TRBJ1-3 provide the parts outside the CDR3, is DTGVSQNPRHKITKRGQNVTFRCDPISEHNRLYWYRQTLGQGPEFLTYFQNEAQLEKSRLLSDRFSAERPKGSFSTLEIQRTEQGDSAMYLCASSFGTGIGNTIYFGEGSWLTVV.

As DNA, the CDR3 is TGTGCCTGGAGTCCCGCGGGCGGGAGGGCCTTCTACGAGCAGTACTTC. This encodes CAWSPAGGRAFYEQYF. The chain is built from TRBV30 and TRBJ2-7, with TRBD2 identical over 9 bases. The CDR3 is 16 residues long. Trimming cost V 2 bases and J 3 bases; bases outside gene matches: 11. Per the germline V gene, CDR1 is GTSNPN and CDR2 is SVGIG (reference sequence).

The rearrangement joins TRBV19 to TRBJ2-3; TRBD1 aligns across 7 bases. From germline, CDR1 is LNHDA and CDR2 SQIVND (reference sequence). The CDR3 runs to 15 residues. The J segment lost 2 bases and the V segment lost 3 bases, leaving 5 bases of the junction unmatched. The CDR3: CASSMFRGFTDTQYF. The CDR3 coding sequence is TGTGCCAGTAGTATGTTCAGGGGGTTCACAGATACGCAGTATTTT.

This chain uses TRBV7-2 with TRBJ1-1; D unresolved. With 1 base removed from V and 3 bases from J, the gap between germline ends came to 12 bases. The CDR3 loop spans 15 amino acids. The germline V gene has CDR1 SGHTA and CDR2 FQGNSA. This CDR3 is CASSLVASLYTEAFF. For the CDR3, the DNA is TGTGCCAGCAGCTTAGTAGCCAGCCTTTACACTGAAGCTTTCTTT. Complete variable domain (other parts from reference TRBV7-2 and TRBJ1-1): GAGVSQSPSNKVTEKGKDVELRCDPISGHTALYWYRQSLGQGLEFLIYFQGNSAPDKSGLPSDRFSAERTGGSVSTLTIQRTQQEDSAVYLCASSLVASLYTEAFFGQGTRLTVV.

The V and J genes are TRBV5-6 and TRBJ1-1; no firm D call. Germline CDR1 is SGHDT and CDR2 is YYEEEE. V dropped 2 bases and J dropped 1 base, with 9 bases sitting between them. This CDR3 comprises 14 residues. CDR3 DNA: TGTGCCAGCAGCTTAATACAGAAGAACACTGAAGCTTTCTTT. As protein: CASSLIQKNTEAFF. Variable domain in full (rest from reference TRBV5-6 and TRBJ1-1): DAGVTQSPTHLIKTRGQQVTLRCSPKSGHDTVSWYQQALGQGPQFIFQYYEEEERQRGNFPDRFSGHQFPNYSSELNVNALLLGDSALYLCASSLIQKNTEAFFGQGTRLTVV.

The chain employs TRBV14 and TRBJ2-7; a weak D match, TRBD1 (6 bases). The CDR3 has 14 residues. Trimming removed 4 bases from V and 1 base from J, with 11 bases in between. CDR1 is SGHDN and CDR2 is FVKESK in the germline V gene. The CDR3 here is CASSPTTGSYEQYF. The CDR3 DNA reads TGTGCCAGCAGCCCAACTACAGGGTCCTACGAGCAGTACTTC.

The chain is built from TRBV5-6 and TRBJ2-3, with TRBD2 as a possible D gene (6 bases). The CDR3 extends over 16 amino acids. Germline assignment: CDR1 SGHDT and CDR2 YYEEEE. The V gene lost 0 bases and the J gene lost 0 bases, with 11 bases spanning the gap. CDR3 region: CASSLVTGTSTDTQYF. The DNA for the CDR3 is TGTGCCAGCAGCTTGGTCACCGGGACTAGCACAGATACGCAGTATTTT.

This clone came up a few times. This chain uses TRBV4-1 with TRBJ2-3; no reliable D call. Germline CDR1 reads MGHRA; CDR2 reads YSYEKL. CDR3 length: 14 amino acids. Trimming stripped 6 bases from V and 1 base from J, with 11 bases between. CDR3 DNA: TGCGCCAGCAGGAGAGCTGTTGGCACAGATACGCAGTATTTT. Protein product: CASRRAVGTDTQYF.

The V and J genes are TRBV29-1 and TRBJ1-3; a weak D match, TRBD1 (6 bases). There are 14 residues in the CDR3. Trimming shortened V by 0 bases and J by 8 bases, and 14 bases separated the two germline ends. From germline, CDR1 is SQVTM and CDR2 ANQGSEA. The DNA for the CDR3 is TGCAGCGTTGAAGACAGGGGCATGGGAGACACCATATATTTT. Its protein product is CSVEDRGMGDTIYF.

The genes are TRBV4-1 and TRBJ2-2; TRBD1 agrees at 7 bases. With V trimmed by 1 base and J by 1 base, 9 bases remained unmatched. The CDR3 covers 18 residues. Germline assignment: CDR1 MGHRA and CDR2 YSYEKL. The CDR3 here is CASSQVRLGTENTGELFF. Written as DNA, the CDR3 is TGCGCCAGCAGCCAAGTGCGGCTTGGGACAGAGAACACCGGGGAGCTGTTTTTT.

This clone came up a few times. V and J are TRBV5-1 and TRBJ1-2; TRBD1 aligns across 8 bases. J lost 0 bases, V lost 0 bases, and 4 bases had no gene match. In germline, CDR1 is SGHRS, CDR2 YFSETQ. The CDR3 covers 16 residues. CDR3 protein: CASSLGTGLTNYGYTF. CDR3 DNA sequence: TGCGCCAGCAGCTTGGGGACAGGGCTTACTAACTATGGCTACACCTTC. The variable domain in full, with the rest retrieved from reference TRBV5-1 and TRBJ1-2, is KAGVTQTPRYLIKTRGQQVTLSCSPISGHRSVSWYQQTPGQGLQFLFEYFSETQRNKGNFPGRFSGRQFSNSRSEMNVSTLELGDSALYLCASSLGTGLTNYGYTFGSGTRLTVV.

The CDR3: CASSEHQNTEAFF. CDR3 sequence (DNA): TGTGCCAGCAGCGAACATCAGAACACTGAAGCTTTCTTT. This sequence joins TRBV7-9 and TRBJ1-1; the D is unclear. Trimming took 5 bases from V and 1 from J, leaving 8 bases between them. The germline gives CDR1 SEHNR, CDR2 FQNEAQ (reference sequence). There are 13 residues in the CDR3.

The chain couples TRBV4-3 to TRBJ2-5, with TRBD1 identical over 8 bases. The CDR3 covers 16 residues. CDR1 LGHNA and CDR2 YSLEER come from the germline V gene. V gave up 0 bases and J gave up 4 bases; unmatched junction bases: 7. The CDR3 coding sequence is TGCGCCAGCAGCCAAGATAGGACAGGGTTGGGAGAGACCCAGTACTTC. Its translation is CASSQDRTGLGETQYF.

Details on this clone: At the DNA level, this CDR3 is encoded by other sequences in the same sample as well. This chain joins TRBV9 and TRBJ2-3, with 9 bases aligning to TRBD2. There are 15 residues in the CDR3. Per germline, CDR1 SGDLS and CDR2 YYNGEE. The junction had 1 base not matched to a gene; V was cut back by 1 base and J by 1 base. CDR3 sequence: CASSVLAGGTDTQYF. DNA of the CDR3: TGTGCCAGCAGCGTATTAGCGGGGGGCACAGATACGCAGTATTTT.

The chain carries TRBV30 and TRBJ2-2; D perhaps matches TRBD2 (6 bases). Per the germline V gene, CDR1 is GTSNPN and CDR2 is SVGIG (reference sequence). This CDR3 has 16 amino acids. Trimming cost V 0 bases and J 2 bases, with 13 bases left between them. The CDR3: CAWSVQKTRNTGELFF. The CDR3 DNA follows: TGTGCCTGGAGTGTACAAAAGACTAGAAACACCGGGGAGCTGTTTTTT. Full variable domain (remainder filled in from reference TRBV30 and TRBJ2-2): SQTIHQWPATLVQPVGSPLSLECTVEGTSNPNLYWYRQAAGRGLQLLFYSVGIGQISSEVPQNLSASRPQDRQFILSSKKLLLSDSGFYLCAWSVQKTRNTGELFFGEGSRLTVL.

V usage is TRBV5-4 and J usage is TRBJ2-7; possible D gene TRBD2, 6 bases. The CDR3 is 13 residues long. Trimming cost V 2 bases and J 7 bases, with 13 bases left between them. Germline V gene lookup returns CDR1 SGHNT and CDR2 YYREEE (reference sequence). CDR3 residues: CASSFTGEDEQYF. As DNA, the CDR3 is TGTGCCAGCAGCTTTACGGGAGAGGATGAGCAGTACTTC. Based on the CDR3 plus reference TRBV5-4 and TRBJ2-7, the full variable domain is ETGVTQSPTHLIKTRGQQVTLRCSSQSGHNTVSWYQQALGQGPQFIFQYYREEENGRGNFPPRFSGLQFPNYSSELNVNALELDDSALYLCASSFTGEDEQYFGPGTRLTVT.

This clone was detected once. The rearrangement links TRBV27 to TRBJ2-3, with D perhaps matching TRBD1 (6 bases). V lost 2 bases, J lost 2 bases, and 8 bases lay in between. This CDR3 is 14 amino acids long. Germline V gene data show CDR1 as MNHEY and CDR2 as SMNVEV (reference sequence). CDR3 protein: CASSLGQLTDTQYF. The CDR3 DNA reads TGTGCCAGCAGTTTAGGACAGCTCACAGATACGCAGTATTTT.

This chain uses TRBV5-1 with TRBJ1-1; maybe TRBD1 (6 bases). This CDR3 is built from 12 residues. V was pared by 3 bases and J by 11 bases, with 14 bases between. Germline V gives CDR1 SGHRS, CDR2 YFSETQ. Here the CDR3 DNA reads TGCGCCAGCAGCTCAGCAGGGGTAGGGGCTTTCTTT. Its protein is CASSSAGVGAFF.

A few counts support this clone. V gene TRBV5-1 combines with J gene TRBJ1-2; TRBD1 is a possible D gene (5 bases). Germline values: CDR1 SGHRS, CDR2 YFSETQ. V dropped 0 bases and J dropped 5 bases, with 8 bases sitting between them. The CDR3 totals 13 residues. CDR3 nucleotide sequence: TGCGCCAGCAGCTTGGGCAGGGAATATGGCTACACCTTC. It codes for CASSLGREYGYTF.

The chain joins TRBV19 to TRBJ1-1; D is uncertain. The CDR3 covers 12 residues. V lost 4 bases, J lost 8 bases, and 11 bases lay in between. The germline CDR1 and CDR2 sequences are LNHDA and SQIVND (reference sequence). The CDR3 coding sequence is TGTGCCAGTAGTACCCCACCAGCGGAAGCTTTCTTT. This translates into CASSTPPAEAFF.

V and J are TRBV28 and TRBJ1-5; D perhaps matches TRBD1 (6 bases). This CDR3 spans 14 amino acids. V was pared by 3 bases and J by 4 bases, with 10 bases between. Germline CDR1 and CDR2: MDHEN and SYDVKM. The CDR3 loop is CASSFGTRNQPQHF. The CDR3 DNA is TGTGCCAGCAGTTTCGGGACACGTAATCAGCCCCAGCATTTT.

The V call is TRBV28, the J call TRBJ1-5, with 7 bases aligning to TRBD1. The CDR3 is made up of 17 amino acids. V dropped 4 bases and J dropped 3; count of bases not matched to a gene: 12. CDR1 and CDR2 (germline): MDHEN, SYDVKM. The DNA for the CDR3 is TGTGCCAGCAGTTCCCAGCCGGGACAGCCTTCCAATCAGCCCCAGCATTTT. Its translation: CASSSQPGQPSNQPQHF.

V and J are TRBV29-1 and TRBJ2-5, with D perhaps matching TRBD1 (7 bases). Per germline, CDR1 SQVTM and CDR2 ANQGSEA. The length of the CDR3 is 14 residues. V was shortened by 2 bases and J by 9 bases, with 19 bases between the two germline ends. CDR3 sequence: CSVESTSRGVAQYF. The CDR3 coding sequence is TGCAGCGTTGAATCAACTAGCAGGGGGGTGGCCCAGTACTTC. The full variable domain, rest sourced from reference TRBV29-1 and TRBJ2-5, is SAVISQKPSRDICQRGTSLTIQCQVDSQVTMMFWYRQQPGQSLTLIATANQGSEATYESGFVIDKFPISRPNLTFSTLTVSNMSPEDSSIYLCSVESTSRGVAQYFGPGTRLLVL.

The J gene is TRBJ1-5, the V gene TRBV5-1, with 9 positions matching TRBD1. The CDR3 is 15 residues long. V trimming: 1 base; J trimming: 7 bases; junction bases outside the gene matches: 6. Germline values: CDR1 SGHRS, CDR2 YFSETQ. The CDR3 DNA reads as TGCGCCAGCAGCTTGATGGGACAGGGCGAACAGCCCCAGCATTTT. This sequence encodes CASSLMGQGEQPQHF.